Listed below are T cell receptor beta chains from one sample, sequenced in a study of siplizumab effects on memory and regulatory T cells. Which antigens these TCRs recognize remains unknown. Some clones are missing from TCRdb's copy, which holds only in-frame ones; the method was immunoSEQ multiplex PCR. The data contain fewer than 7,500 clones, 35% to 40% of them singletons. What was sequenced was CFSE-low (dividing) CD8+ T cells sorted from an allogeneic mixed lymphocyte reaction. The receptors come from a human donor in good health; the cells came from an allogeneic mixed lymphocyte reaction. The CDR3 runs from the conserved cysteine through the conserved F or W. D genes are given only for firm matches. Size is stated for part of the rows, as once, few or many counts, or as a class when the clone is expanded.

v_call: TRBV4-2; d_call: -; clone_size: -; j_call: TRBJ2-3; cdr3_aa: CASSLGLSTDTQYF; cdr3_nt: TGTGCCAGCAGCTTAGGACTTAGCACAGATACGCAGTATTTT
v_call: TRBV28; d_call: TRBD2; clone_size: -; j_call: TRBJ2-7; cdr3_aa: CASSLVRTSGSYEQYF; cdr3_nt: TGTGCCAGCAGTTTAGTTCGGACTAGCGGGAGTTACGAGCAGTACTTC
v_call: TRBV5-6; d_call: TRBD2; clone_size: -; j_call: TRBJ2-7; cdr3_aa: CASSLGTSGYEQYF; cdr3_nt: TGTGCCAGCAGCTTAGGGACTAGCGGCTACGAGCAGTACTTC
v_call: TRBV14; d_call: -; clone_size: medium-sized; j_call: TRBJ1-1; cdr3_aa: CASSHLSDTEAFF; cdr3_nt: TGTGCCAGCAGCCACCTATCTGACACTGAAGCTTTCTTT
v_call: TRBV6-5; d_call: TRBD2; clone_size: few; j_call: TRBJ2-7; cdr3_aa: CASMGGGREQYF; cdr3_nt: TGTGCCAGCATGGGCGGGGGGCGCGAGCAGTACTTC
v_call: TRBV19; d_call: -; clone_size: once; j_call: TRBJ2-1; cdr3_aa: CASAAATYNEQFF; cdr3_nt: TGTGCCAGTGCGGCGGCGACGTACAATGAGCAGTTCTTC
v_call: TRBV21-1; d_call: -; clone_size: medium-sized; j_call: TRBJ2-7; cdr3_aa: CASSSRDNLRDEQYF; cdr3_nt: TGTGCCAGCAGCAGCCGGGACAACCTCCGTGACGAGCAGTACTTC
v_call: TRBV5-4; d_call: -; clone_size: few; j_call: TRBJ1-6; cdr3_aa: CASSPSTVSPLHF; cdr3_nt: TGTGCCAGCAGCCCTTCCACGGTCTCACCCCTCCACTTT
v_call: TRBV7-9; d_call: TRBD1; clone_size: -; j_call: TRBJ2-1; cdr3_aa: CASSQGQESFHEQFF; cdr3_nt: TGTGCCAGCAGCCAGGGACAGGAGTCGTTCCATGAGCAGTTCTTC
v_call: TRBV6-5; d_call: -; clone_size: -; j_call: TRBJ1-2; cdr3_aa: CASRPGPANYGYTF; cdr3_nt: TGTGCCAGCAGACCCGGGCCCGCTAACTATGGCTACACCTTC
v_call: TRBV7-3; d_call: -; clone_size: -; j_call: TRBJ2-7; cdr3_aa: CASSLDYSYEQYF; cdr3_nt: TGTGCCAGCAGCTTGGACTATTCCTACGAGCAGTACTTC
v_call: TRBV5-6; d_call: -; clone_size: -; j_call: TRBJ2-7; cdr3_aa: CASSLASRFSYEQYF; cdr3_nt: TGTGCCAGCAGCTTAGCGTCCCGGTTCTCCTACGAGCAGTACTTC
v_call: TRBV4-2; d_call: -; clone_size: -; j_call: TRBJ1-2; cdr3_aa: CASSLGVNFDTF; cdr3_nt: TGTGCCAGCAGCTTGGGTGTAAACTTCGACACCTTC
v_call: TRBV11-3; d_call: TRBD1; clone_size: -; j_call: TRBJ1-5; cdr3_aa: CASSGGQGDQPQHF; cdr3_nt: TGTGCCAGCAGCGGGGGGCAGGGGGATCAGCCCCAGCATTTT
v_call: TRBV27; d_call: TRBD2; clone_size: few; j_call: TRBJ2-5; cdr3_aa: CASIRGPSGRWEETQYF; cdr3_nt: TGTGCCAGCATTCGGGGGCCTAGCGGGAGATGGGAAGAGACCCAGTACTTC
v_call: TRBV10-2; d_call: TRBD1; clone_size: -; j_call: TRBJ2-7; cdr3_aa: CATRQGTYEQYF; cdr3_nt: TGCGCCACACGACAGGGGACCTACGAGCAGTACTTC
v_call: TRBV6-5; d_call: TRBD2; clone_size: -; j_call: TRBJ2-2; cdr3_aa: CASSYSGGTGELFF; cdr3_nt: TGTGCCAGCAGTTACTCGGGAGGGACCGGGGAGCTGTTTTTT
v_call: TRBV14; d_call: -; clone_size: medium-sized; j_call: TRBJ1-1; cdr3_aa: CASSLLGGNTEAFF; cdr3_nt: TGTGCCAGCAGCCTCCTCGGAGGGAACACTGAAGCTTTCTTT
v_call: TRBV28; d_call: TRBD2; clone_size: medium-sized; j_call: TRBJ2-5; cdr3_aa: CASSFPAASGMKETQYF; cdr3_nt: TGTGCCAGCAGTTTCCCGGCAGCTAGCGGGATGAAAGAGACCCAGTACTTC
v_call: TRBV19; d_call: -; clone_size: -; j_call: TRBJ2-1; cdr3_aa: CASNDRAYNEQFF; cdr3_nt: TGTGCCAGTAACGACAGAGCCTACAATGAGCAGTTCTTC
v_call: TRBV4-1; d_call: -; clone_size: -; j_call: TRBJ1-1; cdr3_aa: CASSQFGANTEAFF; cdr3_nt: TGTGCCAGCAGCCAATTCGGGGCGAACACTGAAGCTTTCTTT
v_call: TRBV4-2; d_call: TRBD2; clone_size: -; j_call: TRBJ2-2; cdr3_aa: CASSSGTSVYTGELFF; cdr3_nt: TGTGCCAGCAGCTCCGGGACTAGCGTTTACACCGGGGAGCTGTTTTTT
v_call: TRBV19; d_call: -; clone_size: -; j_call: TRBJ1-4; cdr3_aa: CASGLRQENEKLFF; cdr3_nt: TGTGCCAGTGGGTTACGACAGGAAAATGAAAAACTGTTTTTT
v_call: TRBV18; d_call: -; clone_size: few; j_call: TRBJ1-3; cdr3_aa: CASSPHSSGNTIYF; cdr3_nt: TGTGCCAGCTCACCCCACAGCTCTGGAAACACCATATATTTT
v_call: TRBV5-6; d_call: -; clone_size: -; j_call: TRBJ1-3; cdr3_aa: CATREGTNTIYF; cdr3_nt: TGTGCCACGAGGGAAGGGACAAACACCATATATTTT
v_call: TRBV11-3; d_call: -; clone_size: few; j_call: TRBJ2-7; cdr3_aa: CASSLASRGWIYEQYF; cdr3_nt: TGTGCCAGCAGCTTAGCCTCCAGGGGATGGATCTACGAGCAGTACTTC
v_call: TRBV2; d_call: TRBD2; clone_size: medium-sized; j_call: TRBJ2-7; cdr3_aa: CASSEGGSSYEQYF; cdr3_nt: TGTGCCAGCAGTGAGGGCGGGAGCTCCTACGAGCAGTACTTC
v_call: TRBV5-1; d_call: TRBD1; clone_size: few; j_call: TRBJ1-3; cdr3_aa: CASSALTGGSGNTIYF; cdr3_nt: TGCGCCAGCAGCGCGCTTACAGGGGGCTCTGGAAACACCATATATTTT
v_call: TRBV28; d_call: -; clone_size: -; j_call: TRBJ2-1; cdr3_aa: CASSLLSGILFF; cdr3_nt: TGTGCCAGCAGTTTACTTTCGGGGATCTTGTTCTTC
v_call: TRBV19; d_call: -; clone_size: few; j_call: TRBJ2-7; cdr3_aa: CASSVDGGSYEQYF; cdr3_nt: TGTGCCAGTAGTGTTGACGGGGGCTCCTACGAGCAGTACTTC
v_call: TRBV27; d_call: TRBD2; clone_size: few; j_call: TRBJ2-1; cdr3_aa: CASSPAGVLYNEQFF; cdr3_nt: TGTGCCAGCAGTCCAGCGGGAGTTCTCTACAATGAGCAGTTCTTC
v_call: TRBV6-4; d_call: -; clone_size: -; j_call: TRBJ2-7; cdr3_aa: CASITDPYEQYF; cdr3_nt: TGTGCCAGCATTACAGACCCCTACGAGCAGTACTTC
v_call: TRBV2; d_call: -; clone_size: few; j_call: TRBJ2-5; cdr3_aa: CAILALPAETQYF; cdr3_nt: TGTGCCATACTAGCATTGCCCGCAGAGACCCAGTACTTC
v_call: TRBV4-2; d_call: -; clone_size: once; j_call: TRBJ2-1; cdr3_aa: CASSQGGTYNEQFF; cdr3_nt: TGTGCCAGCAGCCAAGGGGGCACTTACAATGAGCAGTTCTTC
v_call: TRBV10-3; d_call: -; clone_size: -; j_call: TRBJ1-2; cdr3_aa: CASSYSGTNYGYTF; cdr3_nt: TGTGCCAGCAGTTACTCGGGCACTAACTATGGCTACACCTTC
v_call: TRBV4-1; d_call: -; clone_size: medium-sized; j_call: TRBJ2-7; cdr3_aa: CASSQSPGVSYEQYF; cdr3_nt: TGCGCCAGCAGCCAATCCCCAGGGGTTTCCTACGAGCAGTACTTC
v_call: TRBV11-2; d_call: TRBD1; clone_size: -; j_call: TRBJ2-7; cdr3_aa: CASSLDRGRINEQYF; cdr3_nt: TGTGCCAGCAGCCTGGACAGGGGGCGCATCAACGAGCAGTACTTC
v_call: TRBV7-8; d_call: -; clone_size: -; j_call: TRBJ1-2; cdr3_aa: CASSSDVTNYGYTF; cdr3_nt: TGTGCCAGCAGCTCGGATGTCACGAATTATGGCTACACCTTC
v_call: TRBV9; d_call: -; clone_size: -; j_call: TRBJ2-1; cdr3_aa: CASSSRGVYNEQFF; cdr3_nt: TGTGCCAGCAGCTCCCGGGGCGTATACAATGAGCAGTTCTTC
v_call: TRBV27; d_call: TRBD1; clone_size: -; j_call: TRBJ2-7; cdr3_aa: CASSLVQGAPFSYEQYF; cdr3_nt: TGTGCCAGCAGCCTTGTTCAGGGGGCCCCCTTCTCCTACGAGCAGTACTTC
v_call: TRBV28; d_call: TRBD1; clone_size: -; j_call: TRBJ2-7; cdr3_aa: CASSPRGLLDYEQYF; cdr3_nt: TGTGCCAGCAGCCCCAGGGGGTTATTAGACTACGAGCAGTACTTC
v_call: TRBV2; d_call: -; clone_size: few; j_call: TRBJ2-7; cdr3_aa: CASISGAVGPNSYEQYF; cdr3_nt: TGTGCCAGCATATCTGGGGCGGTAGGGCCCAACTCCTACGAGCAGTACTTC
v_call: TRBV6-5; d_call: -; clone_size: -; j_call: TRBJ2-2; cdr3_aa: CASSKQGLAGELFF; cdr3_nt: TGTGCCAGCAGCAAACAGGGTTTGGCCGGGGAGCTGTTTTTT
v_call: TRBV29-1; d_call: -; clone_size: few; j_call: TRBJ2-2; cdr3_aa: CSVITDTGELFF; cdr3_nt: TGCAGCGTGATCACGGACACCGGGGAGCTGTTTTTT
v_call: TRBV4-1; d_call: -; clone_size: few; j_call: TRBJ2-7; cdr3_aa: CASSQVQSGSYEQYF; cdr3_nt: TGCGCCAGCAGCCAAGTTCAGTCTGGCTCCTACGAGCAGTACTTC
v_call: TRBV19; d_call: -; clone_size: few; j_call: TRBJ2-1; cdr3_aa: CASSPGWGVNEQFF; cdr3_nt: TGTGCCAGTAGCCCGGGTTGGGGAGTTAATGAGCAGTTCTTC
v_call: TRBV29-1; d_call: -; clone_size: medium-sized; j_call: TRBJ2-7; cdr3_aa: CSVGWGADYEQYF; cdr3_nt: TGCAGCGTTGGATGGGGGGCAGACTACGAGCAGTACTTC
v_call: TRBV6-5; d_call: -; clone_size: -; j_call: TRBJ1-2; cdr3_aa: CASSYGGQLGTYGYTF; cdr3_nt: TGTGCCAGCAGTTACGGTGGCCAGCTCGGGACCTATGGCTACACCTTC
v_call: TRBV5-6; d_call: -; clone_size: few; j_call: TRBJ2-1; cdr3_aa: CASSLNIPRTDSSNEQFF; cdr3_nt: TGTGCCAGCAGCTTGAATATCCCGAGGACAGATTCGAGCAATGAGCAGTTCTTC
v_call: TRBV6-5; d_call: TRBD1; clone_size: -; j_call: TRBJ1-2; cdr3_aa: CASSTGVNYGYTF; cdr3_nt: TGTGCCAGCTCGACAGGGGTTAACTATGGCTACACCTTC
v_call: TRBV11-2; d_call: -; clone_size: -; j_call: TRBJ1-2; cdr3_aa: CASSLGSPGTHYGYTF; cdr3_nt: TGTGCCAGCAGCCTCGGATCCCCCGGCACCCACTATGGCTACACCTTC
v_call: TRBV5-1; d_call: TRBD1; clone_size: medium-sized; j_call: TRBJ2-7; cdr3_aa: CASSLAQGALREQYF; cdr3_nt: TGCGCCAGCAGCTTGGCACAGGGGGCGCTTCGCGAGCAGTACTTC
v_call: TRBV2; d_call: -; clone_size: -; j_call: TRBJ2-7; cdr3_aa: CASSAGPSYEQYF; cdr3_nt: TGTGCCAGCAGCGCGGGGCCATCCTACGAGCAGTACTTC
v_call: TRBV27; d_call: -; clone_size: medium-sized; j_call: TRBJ1-1; cdr3_aa: CASAPLGTEAFF; cdr3_nt: TGTGCCAGCGCCCCGCTAGGGACTGAAGCTTTCTTT